This TCR beta chain appears in the sequencing data of a study of T cell responses to AZD1222 COVID-19 vaccine. General study results and limits: Regions 160-218 and 743-854 dominated among vaccine-associated CD4 TCRs spanning spike. Clonal diversity was possibly underestimated; the donors were predominantly white British and more often female. Without day 14 samples, only post-peak T cell repertoires were studied. The study reported that nearly half of spike-specific TCRs target unmutated variant regions.

Of note for this clone: Its antigen is undetermined.

Trimming left V 2 bases short and J 3 bases short, with 21 bases between. The germline gives CDR1 KGHSY, CDR2 FQNENV. This CDR3 has 18 amino acids. This table comes from immunoSEQ multiplex PCR, and its TCRdb copy is limited to in-frame clones, with some not included. The sample has 130,000 to 150,000 clones, around nine tenths seen once. The sequence was obtained from an adult who received the AZD1222 COVID-19 vaccine. The rearrangement joins TRBV16 to TRBJ2-3; tentative D call: TRBD1 (6 bases). Sample: peripheral blood, taken 28 days after the second AZD1222 dose. The DNA of the CDR3 is TGTGCCAGCAGCCAAATCGGCCTGGCAGGACAGAGAACAGATACGCAGTATTTT. Translating gives CASSQIGLAGQRTDTQYF.